This T cell receptor (beta chain) derives from a study of blood T cell repertoires in COVID-19. Authors' data handling: Reference gene primer amplification gave nucleated cell count estimates. Using immunoSEQ multiplex PCR, the repertoire was profiled, and TCRdb retains in-frame clones only, with some absent. V and J calls and clone size are copied from that table; D and trimming were computed from the DNA. The sample yields over 110,000 clones, roughly 84% seen once. Germline V gene data show CDR1 as LGHNA and CDR2 as YSLEER. After removal of 1 base from V and 1 base from J, the junction contained 1 base not matched to a gene. This CDR3 spans 15 amino acids. This clone was observed a single time. Cohort allocation depended upon clinical history that participants reported.

The sample taken for sequencing was PBMCs or T cells enriched from blood (not recorded which). The receptor's source is a man over 45 in a cohort exposed to, infected with or recovered from COVID-19 (not recorded which). The chain links TRBV4-3 to TRBJ2-7; 10 nucleotides align to TRBD1. CDR3 residues: CASSQGTGGSYEQYF. Written as DNA, the CDR3 is TGCGCCAGCAGCCAAGGGACAGGGGGTTCCTACGAGCAGTACTTC.